These 16 T cell receptor beta chains came from one sample sequenced in a study of beta chain features in type 1 diabetes. Study-level results: All four CD4+ subsets of Type 1 diabetes patients contained TCRB CDR3s that were moderately but significantly shorter.

Sequencing targeted expressed TCRB transcripts, as all isolated RNA had been reverse transcribed. Clones were sequenced by immunoSEQ multiplex PCR, and TCRdb holds only the in-frame ones, with some missing. This repertoire shows about 710,000 clones, over 11% found once; its top ten account for approximately 0.039%. Which antigens these TCRs recognize remains unknown. Sequences were obtained from naive CD4+ T cells from blood. All receptors come from a man aged 18 to 30 with type 1 diabetes.

In this sample, this clone turned up a few times. Other DNA sequences in the sample encode the same CDR3. The rearrangement joins TRBV5-1 to TRBJ2-5; D is perhaps TRBD1 or TRBD2 (5 bases each). Between the trimmed V and J ends, which lost 3 bases and 2 bases, there was a span of 11 bases. Germline CDR1 and CDR2: SGHRS and YFSETQ. CDR3 length: 14 amino acids. CDR3 nucleotide sequence: TGCGCCAGCAGCTCCGGGACCACTCAAGAGACCCAGTACTTC. Translation: CASSSGTTQETQYF. Full variable domain (remainder filled in from reference TRBV5-1 and TRBJ2-5): KAGVTQTPRYLIKTRGQQVTLSCSPISGHRSVSWYQQTPGQGLQFLFEYFSETQRNKGNFPGRFSGRQFSNSRSEMNVSTLELGDSALYLCASSSGTTQETQYFGPGTRLLVL.

This clone was counted only a few times. The chain is built from TRBV6-6 and TRBJ2-1, with 10 bases identical to TRBD2. CDR1 is MNHNY, CDR2 SVGAGI, per germline (reference sequence). The CDR3 runs to 16 residues. Trimming cost V 2 bases and J 7 bases; bases outside gene matches: 8. The CDR3 bases are TGTGCCAGCAGTTACGAGCTAGCGGGAGTAGGTAATGAGCAGTTCTTC. This encodes CASSYELAGVGNEQFF.

This clone was recorded a few times. At the DNA level, this CDR3 is encoded by other sequences in the same sample as well. The CDR3 spells CASSFDSYEQYF. In DNA, the CDR3 is TGTGCCAGCAGTTTTGACAGCTACGAGCAGTACTTC. The rearrangement uses TRBV7-9 and TRBJ2-7, with D perhaps TRBD1 (5 bases). The CDR3 runs 12 residues. Germline loops: CDR1 SEHNR, CDR2 FQNEAQ (reference sequence). V gave up 6 bases and J gave up 3 bases, with 9 bases separating them.

The V gene is TRBV5-1, the J gene TRBJ2-4, with TRBD2 matching over 10 bases. Per the germline V gene, CDR1 is SGHRS and CDR2 is YFSETQ. The junction had 8 bases not matched to a gene; V was cut back by 0 bases and J by 8 bases. The CDR3 runs to 16 residues. CDR3 amino acids: CASSLGLAGVGDIQYF. In DNA form, the CDR3 reads TGCGCCAGCAGCTTGGGCCTAGCGGGAGTTGGAGACATTCAGTACTTC.

This chain connects TRBV30 to TRBJ2-1; D is uncertain. CDR3 length: 13 amino acids. V lost 0 bases, J lost 4 bases, and 7 bases lay in between. Germline CDR1 reads GTSNPN; CDR2 reads SVGIG (reference sequence). The CDR3 DNA reads TGTGCCTGGAGTGTACGGCAGTACAATGAGCAGTTCTTC. It is translated as CAWSVRQYNEQFF.

This clone was seen a few times. The chain uses TRBV2 and TRBJ2-5, with 8 bases lining up with TRBD2. The length of the CDR3 is 15 residues. From germline, CDR1 is SNHLY and CDR2 FYNNEI. The ends lost 5 bases at V and 6 bases at J; junction bases unmatched: 11. The CDR3 DNA reads TGTGCCAGCAGTCCTTCGGCGGGGGGTCGACAGACCCAGTACTTC. Translating gives CASSPSAGGRQTQYF.

The sample holds a few counts of this clone. CDR3 region: CAWSRGSDQPQHF. The CDR3 DNA reads TGTGCCTGGAGTCGAGGAAGCGATCAGCCCCAGCATTTT. This sequence joins TRBV30 and TRBJ1-5; D is undetermined. CDR1 and CDR2 (germline): GTSNPN, SVGIG (reference sequence). This CDR3 has 13 residues. The V end lost 2 bases, the J end lost 5 bases, and 10 bases lay between the germline ends.

Remarks on this clone: This sample includes further DNA sequences coding for the same CDR3. The genes are TRBV9 and TRBJ2-3; 11 bases agree with TRBD2. Per the germline V gene, CDR1 is SGDLS and CDR2 is YYNGEE. The V and J ends lost 3 bases and 3 bases, in that order; junction bases with no gene match: 6. The CDR3 has 16 amino acids. This CDR3 reads CASSATSGSSTDTQYF. DNA for the CDR3: TGTGCCAGCAGCGCAACTAGCGGGAGTAGTACAGATACGCAGTATTTT.

V and J are TRBV5-1 and TRBJ2-1; TRBD2 aligns across 8 bases. V was clipped by 0 bases and J by 4 bases; unmatched bases: 9. This CDR3 is 17 amino acids long. The germline V gene encodes CDR1 SGHRS and CDR2 YFSETQ. As DNA, the CDR3 is TGCGCCAGCAGCTTGGAGGCGGGAGGCGGGGCGTACAATGAGCAGTTCTTC. Residues: CASSLEAGGGAYNEQFF.

This clone has more than one count but fewer than ten. The chain is built from TRBV27 and TRBJ2-1, with D perhaps given as TRBD1 or TRBD2 (5 bases each). The germline CDR1 and CDR2 sequences are MNHEY and SMNVEV (reference sequence). Trimming shortened V by 4 bases and J by 4 bases, and 20 bases separated the two germline ends. CDR3 size: 17 residues. CDR3 protein: CASSSSPSRVLYNEQFF. CDR3 in DNA: TGTGCCAGCAGTTCCTCCCCTAGCAGGGTCCTTTACAATGAGCAGTTCTTC.

In its sample, this clone was seen a few times. The V gene is TRBV7-2, the J gene TRBJ2-4, with 9 bases matching TRBD2. The V and J ends lost 4 bases and 1 base, in that order; junction bases with no gene match: 8. The CDR3 has 17 amino acids. From germline, CDR1 is SGHTA and CDR2 FQGNSA. In DNA form, the CDR3 reads TGTGCCAGCAGCTGGCGGTCTAGCGGGGCGGCCAAAAACATTCAGTACTTC. This translates into CASSWRSSGAAKNIQYF.

V is TRBV2 and J is TRBJ2-7, with D hard to call. Germline loops: CDR1 SNHLY, CDR2 FYNNEI. The CDR3 totals 13 residues. Between the trimmed V and J ends, which lost 4 bases and 6 bases, there was a span of 13 bases. The CDR3 DNA follows: TGTGCCAGCAGTGTGGTCGTGGAAAGCGAGCAGTACTTC. This sequence encodes CASSVVVESEQYF.

This clone showed up just a few times. The chain couples TRBV7-9 to TRBJ2-2, with no clear D. Germline CDR1 reads SEHNR; CDR2 reads FQNEAQ (reference sequence). CDR3 length: 15 residues. V lost 4 bases and J 3 bases, leaving 12 bases between the germline ends. CDR3 loop: CASSSITWDTGELFF. The CDR3 region has the DNA TGTGCCAGCAGCTCAATAACTTGGGACACCGGGGAGCTGTTTTTT.

This clone was found a few times. Other DNA sequences in this sample translate to the same CDR3. This chain links TRBV9 with TRBJ2-6, with 7 bases identical to TRBD1. There are 15 residues in the CDR3. The ends lost 2 bases at V and 1 base at J; junction bases unmatched: 0. CDR1 and CDR2 (germline): SGDLS, YYNGEE. The CDR3 DNA reads TGTGCCAGCAGCGTCAGGGGGTCTGGGGCCAACGTCCTGACTTTC. Translation gives CASSVRGSGANVLTF.

This clone was seen more than once but under ten times. The CDR3 spells CASSLRNEQFF. The CDR3 DNA reads as TGTGCCAGCAGTTTGCGAAATGAGCAGTTCTTC. V is TRBV28 and J is TRBJ2-1; D not certain. The CDR3 consists of 11 residues. V gave up 3 bases and J gave up 7 bases, with 4 bases separating them. Germline V gives CDR1 MDHEN, CDR2 SYDVKM.

This clone was detected a few times. The genes are TRBV10-3 and TRBJ2-1; the match to TRBD2 covers 11 bases. Germline CDR1 is ENHRY and CDR2 is SYGVKD. The CDR3 length is 15 residues. V was pared by 6 bases and J by 5 bases, with 6 bases of the junction left unmatched. As DNA, the CDR3 is TGTGCCATCAGGGCCGGGACTAGCGGCGACAATGAGCAGTTCTTC. Translated: CAIRAGTSGDNEQFF.